The 18 T cell receptor beta chains below come from one sample, sequenced in a study of blood T cell repertoires in COVID-19 (dated by TCRdb to between 2020 and 2021). The library was built by means of the immunoSEQ multiplex PCR assay. TCRdb holds this immuneACCESS table with in-frame rearrangements only. Some clones are missing; in checked studies, unresolved V genes explain under half, and the rest has no known cause. The table for this sample lists 90,000 to 100,000 clones; 75% to 90% of them were counted only once. Clones ranked in the top ten supply approximately 1.6% of the sample. Sequenced: peripheral blood. The receptors were sampled from a man aged 80 or over with acute or convalescent COVID-19.

The rearrangement joins TRBV11-2 to TRBJ2-7, with unresolved D. Germline CDR1 and CDR2: SGHAT and FQNNGV. V lost 1 base to trimming and J lost 4 bases, with 5 bases between them. This CDR3 region has 12 residues. Here the CDR3 reads CASSLARYEQYF. The CDR3 bases are TGTGCCAGCAGCTTAGCACGGTACGAGCAGTACTTC.

The gene calls are TRBV6-5 and TRBJ2-7, with no clear D. CDR3 length: 14 amino acids. Trimming removed 0 bases from V and 3 bases from J, with 9 bases in between. Germline V lookup: CDR1 MNHEY, CDR2 SVGAGI. The DNA for the CDR3 is TGTGCCAGCAGTTACTCGGCCCGTGGCTACGAGCAGTACTTC. Residues: CASSYSARGYEQYF.

The chain couples TRBV7-9 to TRBJ2-7; possibly TRBD1 for D (5 bases). V was trimmed by 3 bases and J by 2 bases, leaving 11 bases between them. CDR3 size: 14 residues. Germline values: CDR1 SEHNR, CDR2 FQNEAQ (reference sequence). As DNA, the CDR3 is TGTGCCAGCAGCTTGAGGACAACGGCCTACGAGCAGTACTTC. Amino acid sequence: CASSLRTTAYEQYF.

In nucleotides, the CDR3 is TGCGCCAGCAGCCAAGAAGCTGTTTCGGAGACCCAGTACTTC. Encoded protein: CASSQEAVSETQYF. The rearrangement joins TRBV4-1 to TRBJ2-5; the D is unclear. Looked up from germline, CDR1 is MGHRA and CDR2 is YSYEKL. The CDR3 is 14 residues long. V lost 0 bases and J lost 5, with 10 bases in between.

This clone has just one count. The V call is TRBV28, the J call TRBJ2-7; TRBD1 matches at 7 bases. The CDR3 covers 13 residues. Unmatched junction bases numbered 5, after V lost 5 bases and J lost 4 bases. CDR1 MDHEN and CDR2 SYDVKM come from the germline V gene. Written as DNA, the CDR3 is TGTGCCAGCAGTACCGGGACAGTGTACGAGCAGTACTTC. Residues: CASSTGTVYEQYF. The entire variable domain, with the rest obtained from reference TRBV28 and TRBJ2-7, is as follows: DVKVTQSSRYLVKRTGEKVFLECVQDMDHENMFWYRQDPGLGLRLIYFSYDVKMKEKGDIPEGYSVSREKKERFSLILESASTNQTSMYLCASSTGTVYEQYFGPGTRLTVT.

This chain joins TRBV29-1 and TRBJ2-3, with 8 bases aligning to TRBD1. Germline CDR1 is SQVTM and CDR2 is ANQGSEA. CDR3 length: 14 amino acids. J gave up 1 base and V 5 bases, and 5 bases lay outside the gene matches. The CDR3 loop reads CSVTTGARTDTQYF. CDR3 in DNA: TGCAGCGTTACGACAGGGGCCCGCACAGATACGCAGTATTTT.

The rearrangement joins TRBV6-2 or TRBV6-3 to TRBJ2-7, with 11 bases that match TRBD2. This CDR3 comprises 15 residues. V gave up 0 bases and J gave up 2 bases; unmatched junction bases: 0. Germline V gene lookup returns CDR1 MNHEY and CDR2 SVGEGT. This chain's CDR3 is CASSYSTSGAYEQYF. For the CDR3, the DNA is TGTGCCAGCAGTTACTCGACTAGCGGGGCCTACGAGCAGTACTTC.

This clone occurred once. The chain uses TRBV19 and TRBJ1-3, with no clear D. Germline lookup yields CDR1 LNHDA and CDR2 SQIVND (reference sequence). This CDR3 has 15 residues. Trimming took 0 bases from V and 0 from J, leaving 6 bases between them. DNA for the CDR3: TGTGCCAGTAGTATAGACGGAGGCTCTGGAAACACCATATATTTT. Protein: CASSIDGGSGNTIYF. Full variable domain (missing parts from reference TRBV19 and TRBJ1-3): DGGITQSPKYLFRKEGQNVTLSCEQNLNHDAMYWYRQDPGQGLRLIYYSQIVNDFQKGDIAEGYSVSREKKESFPLTVTSAQKNPTAFYLCASSIDGGSGNTIYFGEGSWLTVV.

This CDR3 is CASSNDRGNGYTF. The CDR3 bases are TGTGCCAGCAGCAACGACAGGGGAAATGGCTACACCTTC. This sequence joins TRBV7-2 and TRBJ1-2, with 8 bases matching TRBD1. With 5 bases clipped from V and 6 bases from J, the junction kept 5 bases outside the gene matches. The CDR3 has 13 residues. CDR1 is SGHTA, CDR2 FQGNSA, per germline.

The chain couples TRBV28 to TRBJ1-6; D unresolved. CDR1 is MDHEN and CDR2 is SYDVKM in the germline V gene. The CDR3 loop spans 12 amino acids. Trimming removed 3 bases from V and 7 bases from J, with 4 bases in between. The CDR3 coding sequence is TGTGCCAGCAGTTTCGGGAATTCACCCCTCCACTTT. Protein product: CASSFGNSPLHF.

This sequence joins TRBV27 and TRBJ2-5; the D gene is possibly TRBD2 (6 bases). V gave up 6 bases and J gave up 5 bases, with 13 bases separating them. Germline V gene data show CDR1 as MNHEY and CDR2 as SMNVEV (reference sequence). There are 13 residues in the CDR3. The CDR3 here is CASRPEGAETQYF. CDR3 bases: TGTGCCAGCAGGCCGGAGGGCGCGGAGACCCAGTACTTC.

J is TRBJ2-2 and V is TRBV6-5; the match to TRBD2 covers 8 bases. The CDR3 extends over 15 amino acids. V shed 8 bases and J 5 bases; nucleotides not matched to a gene: 10. Looked up from germline, CDR1 is MNHEY and CDR2 is SVGAGI. The DNA for the CDR3 is TGTGCCAGCGCGGGGGGAGGAGGGAGAACCGGGGAGCTGTTTTTT. Translation: CASAGGGGRTGELFF.

This clone has only one observation. The chain couples TRBV5-1 to TRBJ2-3; 9 nucleotides align to TRBD2. The CDR3 consists of 18 residues. Germline V lookup: CDR1 SGHRS, CDR2 YFSETQ. V dropped 2 bases and J dropped 1; count of bases not matched to a gene: 11. CDR3 DNA sequence: TGCGCCAGCAGCTTAACAGCGGGGGGTGCCGGGGGCACAGATACGCAGTATTTT. Encoded protein: CASSLTAGGAGGTDTQYF.

This clone has only a few counts. This chain connects TRBV6-5 to TRBJ1-1; the match to TRBD1 covers 7 bases. V was clipped by 6 bases and J by 0 bases; unmatched bases: 4. This CDR3 has 14 amino acids. The V gene's germline CDR1 is MNHEY and CDR2 SVGAGI. Here the CDR3 DNA reads TGTGCCAGCAGGCCGGGACAGATGAACACTGAAGCTTTCTTT. It encodes CASRPGQMNTEAFF.

The rearrangement uses TRBV7-8 and TRBJ1-1, with D tentatively TRBD1 (6 bases). The CDR3 is made up of 14 amino acids. Trimming pared 5 bases from V and 6 bases from J, leaving 16 bases between. Germline-derived CDR1 and CDR2 are SGHVS and FQNEAQ. The CDR3 region is CASSTTGLGAEAFF. The CDR3 region has the DNA TGTGCCAGCAGCACCACAGGGTTAGGGGCTGAAGCTTTCTTT. Supplemented by reference TRBV7-8 and TRBJ1-1, the full variable domain reads GAGVSQSPRYKVAKRGQDVALRCDPISGHVSLFWYQQALGQGPEFLTYFQNEAQLDKSGLPSDRFFAERPEGSVSTLKIQRTQQEDSAVYLCASSTTGLGAEAFFGQGTRLTVV.

The chain has TRBV28 and TRBJ1-4; TRBD1 agrees at 7 bases. CDR3 size: 12 residues. V lost 8 bases and J lost 7; bases outside the gene matches: 4. From germline, CDR1 is MDHEN and CDR2 SYDVKM. In DNA form, the CDR3 reads TGTGCCAGCTCACAGGGGTTTGAAAAACTGTTTTTT. This sequence encodes CASSQGFEKLFF.

In this sample, this clone turned up a few times. The chain uses TRBV5-1 and TRBJ1-5; D is ambiguous. Trimming shortened V by 0 bases and J by 0 bases, and 7 bases separated the two germline ends. Per germline, CDR1 SGHRS and CDR2 YFSETQ. The length of the CDR3 is 15 residues. In DNA, the CDR3 is TGCGCCAGCAGCTTGGACGGGAGTAGCAATCAGCCCCAGCATTTT. This gives the protein CASSLDGSSNQPQHF. The full variable domain, with the rest looked up from reference TRBV5-1 and TRBJ1-5, is KAGVTQTPRYLIKTRGQQVTLSCSPISGHRSVSWYQQTPGQGLQFLFEYFSETQRNKGNFPGRFSGRQFSNSRSEMNVSTLELGDSALYLCASSLDGSSNQPQHFGDGTRLSIL.

The gene calls are TRBV3-1 (or the pseudogene TRBV3-2) and TRBJ1-6, with D possibly TRBD1 on 5 matching bases. CDR3 length: 14 amino acids. The V end lost 4 bases, the J end lost 6 bases, and 10 bases lay between the germline ends. Germline V gives CDR1 LGHDT, CDR2 YNNKEL (reference sequence). This CDR3 reads CASSPGTPNSPLHF. The CDR3 DNA is TGTGCCAGCAGCCCCGGGACTCCTAATTCACCCCTCCACTTT.